This T cell receptor beta chain was profiled in a study of shared clonotypes between healthy human individuals. Study-level background: Per donor, three plates held CD4 naive cells, three held CD4 memory, two held CD8 naive and one held CD8 memory. Study outcomes and limitations: In the sorted subsets, rarefaction showed sequencing was incomplete despite large depth. The genetic and exposure-history diversity represented was limited by few donors.

Profiled with immunoSEQ multiplex PCR; TCRdb holds only in-frame clones, not every one. The data hold just over 2,000,000 clones, with around 95% observed a single time. The CDR3 has 15 residues. V lost 3 bases, J lost 4 bases, and 12 bases lay in between. Germline V gene sequence: CDR1 KGHSH, CDR2 LQKENI. Concerning this clone itself: Its specificity is unknown.

Adults of Caucasian background living in Nashville, Tennessee made up all donors. The chain recombines TRBV18 with TRBJ2-2; D is uncertain. Sequencing was performed on naive CD4+ T cells sorted from blood. Documented subset: CD45RA+ positively selected. The clonotype was recovered from a man between 18 and 29 years old in good health. CDR3 amino acids: CASSPSVGPTGELFF. The CDR3 nucleotides read TGTGCCAGCTCACCCAGCGTAGGGCCCACCGGGGAGCTGTTTTTT.